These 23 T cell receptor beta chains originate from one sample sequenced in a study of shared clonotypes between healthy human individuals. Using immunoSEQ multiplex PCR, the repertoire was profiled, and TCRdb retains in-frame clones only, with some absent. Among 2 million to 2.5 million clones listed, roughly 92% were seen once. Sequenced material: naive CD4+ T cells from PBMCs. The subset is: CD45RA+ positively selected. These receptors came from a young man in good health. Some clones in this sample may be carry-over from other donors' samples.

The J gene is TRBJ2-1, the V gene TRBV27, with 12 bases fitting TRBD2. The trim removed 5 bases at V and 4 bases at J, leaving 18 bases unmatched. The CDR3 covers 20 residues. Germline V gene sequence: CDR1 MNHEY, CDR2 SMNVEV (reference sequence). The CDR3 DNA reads TGTGCCAGCAGTACGGGACTAGCGGGCGTCCGGGTTAGGGGGTACAATGAGCAGTTCTTC. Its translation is CASSTGLAGVRVRGYNEQFF.

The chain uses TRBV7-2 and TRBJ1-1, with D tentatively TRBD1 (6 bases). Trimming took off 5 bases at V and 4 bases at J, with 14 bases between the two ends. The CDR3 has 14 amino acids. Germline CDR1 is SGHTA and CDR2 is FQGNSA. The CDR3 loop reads CASSITGPRTEAFF. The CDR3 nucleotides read TGTGCCAGCAGCATTACAGGGCCTCGCACTGAAGCTTTCTTT.

The CDR3 nucleotides are TGTGCCACCAGGAAGGCGGATACGCAGTATTTT. This sequence encodes CATRKADTQYF. The chain uses TRBV15 and TRBJ2-3; D is uncertain. The CDR3 is made up of 11 amino acids. V lost 6 bases and J lost 6, with 7 bases in between. CDR1 is LNHNV and CDR2 is YYDKDF in the germline V gene (reference sequence).

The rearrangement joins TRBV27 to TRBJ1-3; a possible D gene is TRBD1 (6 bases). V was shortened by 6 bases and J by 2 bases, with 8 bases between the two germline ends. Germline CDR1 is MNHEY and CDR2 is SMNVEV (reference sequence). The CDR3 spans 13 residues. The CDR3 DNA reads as TGTGCCAGCAGGGGGGCGGCTGGAAACACCATATATTTT. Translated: CASRGAAGNTIYF.

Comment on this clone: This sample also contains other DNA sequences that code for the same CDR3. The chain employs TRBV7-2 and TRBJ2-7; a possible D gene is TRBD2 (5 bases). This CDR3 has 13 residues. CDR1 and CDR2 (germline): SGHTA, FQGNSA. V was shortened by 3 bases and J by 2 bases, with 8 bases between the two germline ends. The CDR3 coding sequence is TGTGCCAGCAGCTTCAGCGGAACCTACGAGCAGTACTTC. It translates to CASSFSGTYEQYF. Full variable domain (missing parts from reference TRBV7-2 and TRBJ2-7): GAGVSQSPSNKVTEKGKDVELRCDPISGHTALYWYRQSLGQGLEFLIYFQGNSAPDKSGLPSDRFSAERTGGSVSTLTIQRTQQEDSAVYLCASSFSGTYEQYFGPGTRLTVT.

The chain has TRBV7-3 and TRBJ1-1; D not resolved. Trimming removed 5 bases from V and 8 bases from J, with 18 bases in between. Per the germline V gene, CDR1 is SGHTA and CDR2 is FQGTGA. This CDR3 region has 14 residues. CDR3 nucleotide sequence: TGTGCCAGCAGCCTAGCGTCCGGGCCCGCAGAAGCTTTCTTT. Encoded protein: CASSLASGPAEAFF.

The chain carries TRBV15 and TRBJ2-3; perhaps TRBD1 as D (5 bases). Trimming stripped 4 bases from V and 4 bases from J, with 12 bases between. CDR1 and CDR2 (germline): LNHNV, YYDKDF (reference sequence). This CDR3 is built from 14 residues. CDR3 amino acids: CATSTLQVADTQYF. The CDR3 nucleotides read TGTGCCACCAGCACCCTACAGGTTGCAGATACGCAGTATTTT.

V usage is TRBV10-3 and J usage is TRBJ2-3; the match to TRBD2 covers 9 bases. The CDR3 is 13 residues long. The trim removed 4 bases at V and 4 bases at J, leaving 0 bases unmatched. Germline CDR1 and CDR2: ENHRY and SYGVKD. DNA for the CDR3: TGTGCCATCAGTGGGACTAGCGCAGATACGCAGTATTTT. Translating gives CAISGTSADTQYF.

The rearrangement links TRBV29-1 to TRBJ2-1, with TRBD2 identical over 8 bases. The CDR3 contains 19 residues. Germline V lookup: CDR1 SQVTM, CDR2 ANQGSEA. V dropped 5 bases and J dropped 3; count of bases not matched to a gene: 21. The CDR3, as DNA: TGCAGCGTTTTTGTTCTTGGGGTCTTAGCGAGCGGGAGCTACAATGAGCAGTTCTTC. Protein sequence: CSVFVLGVLASGSYNEQFF.

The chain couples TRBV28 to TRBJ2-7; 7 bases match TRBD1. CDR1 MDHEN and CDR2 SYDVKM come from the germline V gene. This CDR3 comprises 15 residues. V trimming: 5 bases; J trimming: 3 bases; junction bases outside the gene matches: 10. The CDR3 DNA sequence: TGTGCCAGCAGTCCCTATTACGGGACAGTCTACGAGCAGTACTTC. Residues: CASSPYYGTVYEQYF.

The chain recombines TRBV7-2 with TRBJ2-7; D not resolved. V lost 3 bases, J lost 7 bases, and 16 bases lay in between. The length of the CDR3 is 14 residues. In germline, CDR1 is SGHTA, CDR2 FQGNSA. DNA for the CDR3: TGTGCCAGCAGCTTGGGCAACGGTAGGCGGGAGCAGTACTTC. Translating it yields CASSLGNGRREQYF. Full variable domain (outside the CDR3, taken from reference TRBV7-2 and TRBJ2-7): GAGVSQSPSNKVTEKGKDVELRCDPISGHTALYWYRQSLGQGLEFLIYFQGNSAPDKSGLPSDRFSAERTGGSVSTLTIQRTQQEDSAVYLCASSLGNGRREQYFGPGTRLTVT.

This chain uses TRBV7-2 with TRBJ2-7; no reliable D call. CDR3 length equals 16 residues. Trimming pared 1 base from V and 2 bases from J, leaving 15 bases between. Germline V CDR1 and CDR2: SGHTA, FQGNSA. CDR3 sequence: CASSLGVTSAAYEQYF. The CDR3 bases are TGTGCCAGCAGCTTAGGGGTGACGTCCGCCGCCTACGAGCAGTACTTC.

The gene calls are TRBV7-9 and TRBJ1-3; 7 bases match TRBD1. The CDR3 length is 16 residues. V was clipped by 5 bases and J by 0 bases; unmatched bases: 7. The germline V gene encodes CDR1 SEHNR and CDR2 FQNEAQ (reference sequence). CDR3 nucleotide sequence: TGTGCCAGCAGCCTCCGGGACAGTCCCTCTGGAAACACCATATATTTT. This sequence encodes CASSLRDSPSGNTIYF.

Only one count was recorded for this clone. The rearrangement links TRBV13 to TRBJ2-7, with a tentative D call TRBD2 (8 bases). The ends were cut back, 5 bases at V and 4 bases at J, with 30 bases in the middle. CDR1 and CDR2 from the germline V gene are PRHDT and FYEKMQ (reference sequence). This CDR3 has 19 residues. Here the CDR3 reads CASSSTGVLAEPVTYEQYF. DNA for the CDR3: TGTGCCAGCAGCAGTACAGGGGTACTAGCGGAACCCGTTACTTACGAGCAGTACTTC.

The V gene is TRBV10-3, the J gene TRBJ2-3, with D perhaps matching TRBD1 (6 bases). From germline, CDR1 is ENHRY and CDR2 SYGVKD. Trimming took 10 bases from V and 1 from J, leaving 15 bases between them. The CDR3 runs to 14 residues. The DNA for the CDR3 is TGTGCCAACGCCCAGGGGTTCGGCACAGATACGCAGTATTTT. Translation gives CANAQGFGTDTQYF.

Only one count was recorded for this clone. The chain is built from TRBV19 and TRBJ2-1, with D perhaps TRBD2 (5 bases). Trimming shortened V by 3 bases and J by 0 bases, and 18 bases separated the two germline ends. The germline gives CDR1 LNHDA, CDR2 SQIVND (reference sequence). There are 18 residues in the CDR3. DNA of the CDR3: TGTGCCAGTAGTATTATCTCGGGGTCGCGGAACTCCTACAATGAGCAGTTCTTC. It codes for CASSIISGSRNSYNEQFF.

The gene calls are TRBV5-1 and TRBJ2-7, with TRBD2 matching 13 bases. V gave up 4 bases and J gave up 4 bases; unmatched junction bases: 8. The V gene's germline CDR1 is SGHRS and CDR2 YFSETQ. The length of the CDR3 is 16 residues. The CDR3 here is CASSRGTSGTSYEQYF. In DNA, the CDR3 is TGCGCCAGCAGCCGCGGGACTAGCGGGACATCATACGAGCAGTACTTC.

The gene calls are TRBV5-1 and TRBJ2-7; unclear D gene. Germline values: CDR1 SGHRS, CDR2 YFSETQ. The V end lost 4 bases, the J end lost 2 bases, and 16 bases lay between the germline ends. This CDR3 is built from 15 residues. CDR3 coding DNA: TGCGCCAGCAGCCCCCCAACGGGCCAAACCTACGAGCAGTACTTC. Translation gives CASSPPTGQTYEQYF.

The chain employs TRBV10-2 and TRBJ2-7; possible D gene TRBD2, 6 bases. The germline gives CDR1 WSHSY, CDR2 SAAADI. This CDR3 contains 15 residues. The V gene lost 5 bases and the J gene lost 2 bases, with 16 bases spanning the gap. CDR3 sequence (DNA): TGCGCCAGCAGTATTTCAAGGGGCGGGGCCTACGAGCAGTACTTC. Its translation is CASSISRGGAYEQYF.

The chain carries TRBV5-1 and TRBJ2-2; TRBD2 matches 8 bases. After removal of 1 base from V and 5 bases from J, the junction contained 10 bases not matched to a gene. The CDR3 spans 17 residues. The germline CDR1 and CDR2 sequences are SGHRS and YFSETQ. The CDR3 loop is CASSLRSGGPGTGELFF. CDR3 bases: TGCGCCAGCAGCTTGCGGTCGGGAGGGCCGGGGACCGGGGAGCTGTTTTTT.

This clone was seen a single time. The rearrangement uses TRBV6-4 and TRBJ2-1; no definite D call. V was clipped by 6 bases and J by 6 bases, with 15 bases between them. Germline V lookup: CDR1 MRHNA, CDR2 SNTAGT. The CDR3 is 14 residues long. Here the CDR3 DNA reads TGTGCCAGCAGCGATAAGCTAGTATCCAATGAGCAGTTCTTC. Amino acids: CASSDKLVSNEQFF.

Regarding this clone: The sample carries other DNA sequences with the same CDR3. The chain's CDR3 is CASSLEGNSYNEQFF. The CDR3 DNA reads as TGCGCCAGCAGCTTGGAGGGAAACTCCTACAATGAGCAGTTCTTC. The chain employs TRBV5-1 and TRBJ2-1; D gene ambiguous. Germline V gene sequence: CDR1 SGHRS, CDR2 YFSETQ. V lost 0 bases to trimming and J lost 0 bases, with 7 bases between them. There are 15 residues in the CDR3.

CDR3 sequence reads: CASSTQVGWTEAFF. The CDR3 DNA reads TGTGCCAGCAGTACCCAGGTTGGATGGACTGAAGCTTTCTTT. The chain joins TRBV27 to TRBJ1-1; D gene unclear. The germline CDR1 and CDR2 sequences are MNHEY and SMNVEV (reference sequence). Trimming took off 5 bases at V and 5 bases at J, with 15 bases between the two ends. This CDR3 has 14 amino acids.